Presented here are 8 T cell receptor beta chains from one specimen sequenced in a study of blood T cell repertoires in COVID-19. Using immunoSEQ multiplex PCR, the repertoire was profiled, and TCRdb retains in-frame clones only, with some absent. The table records 70,000 or so clones, 86% of them present only once. Material: peripheral blood. Receptors were obtained from a man between 70 and 80 years old with active or convalescent COVID-19.

This clone was observed once. The chain links TRBV14 to TRBJ2-3; 9 bases are shared with TRBD2. The trim removed 3 bases at V and 8 bases at J, leaving 3 bases unmatched. The CDR3 is 13 residues long. Germline V gene sequence: CDR1 SGHDN, CDR2 FVKESK. The CDR3 nucleotides read TGTGCCAGCAGCCACGTAGCGGGAGTTACGCAGTATTTT. Protein product: CASSHVAGVTQYF.

The rearrangement uses TRBV14 and TRBJ1-1; no clear D. Germline V gene sequence: CDR1 SGHDN, CDR2 FVKESK. With 3 bases removed from V and 3 bases from J, the gap between germline ends came to 11 bases. The CDR3 spans 14 residues. In DNA form, the CDR3 reads TGTGCCAGCAGCCAGTCAGTGCGGGACACTGAAGCTTTCTTT. It encodes CASSQSVRDTEAFF.

The chain links TRBV30 to TRBJ2-5; D possibly corresponds to TRBD2 (6 bases). The CDR3 is made up of 13 amino acids. Between the trimmed V and J ends, which lost 2 bases and 5 bases, there was a span of 12 bases. Germline CDR1 reads GTSNPN; CDR2 reads SVGIG (reference sequence). This chain's CDR3 is CAWSPSVRETQYF. Written as DNA, the CDR3 is TGTGCCTGGAGTCCTAGCGTAAGGGAGACCCAGTACTTC.

The rearrangement uses TRBV5-4 and TRBJ2-3; no reliable D call. Deletions cut 2 bases from V and 4 bases from J, with 5 bases between. This CDR3 region has 12 residues. Looked up from germline, CDR1 is SGHNT and CDR2 is YYREEE (reference sequence). The CDR3 here is CASSFPADTQYF. The CDR3 DNA reads TGTGCCAGCAGCTTCCCGGCAGATACGCAGTATTTT.

This chain links TRBV19 with TRBJ2-1; 8 bases fit TRBD1. The junction had 5 bases not matched to a gene; V was cut back by 3 bases and J by 4 bases. CDR3 size: 15 residues. Germline V gives CDR1 LNHDA, CDR2 SQIVND (reference sequence). The chain's CDR3 is CASSIYRGRYNEQFF. The CDR3 DNA reads as TGTGCCAGTAGTATTTACAGGGGGAGATACAATGAGCAGTTCTTC.

The rearrangement uses TRBV6-2 or TRBV6-3 and TRBJ1-2; 7 positions agree with TRBD1. V lost 4 bases, J lost 4 bases, and 6 bases stayed unmatched. Germline CDR1 reads MNHEY; CDR2 reads SVGEGT. This CDR3 is 14 amino acids long. The CDR3 DNA is TGTGCCAGCAGTTCAACACAGGGGAGCTATGGCTACACCTTC. It codes for CASSSTQGSYGYTF.

The V call is TRBV29-1, the J call TRBJ1-6; tentative D call: TRBD1 (6 bases). The CDR3 loop spans 13 amino acids. Germline lookup yields CDR1 SQVTM and CDR2 ANQGSEA. V was cut by 6 bases and J by 10 bases, with 16 bases left in between. The CDR3 here is CSVGTSGESPLHF. The CDR3 coding sequence is TGCAGCGTGGGGACATCAGGGGAGTCACCCCTCCACTTT.

A few counts support this clone. This chain joins TRBV19 and TRBJ1-2, with TRBD1 matching 7 bases. The length of the CDR3 is 15 residues. With V trimmed by 3 bases and J by 0 bases, 4 bases remained unmatched. Germline values: CDR1 LNHDA, CDR2 SQIVND (reference sequence). Here the CDR3 DNA reads TGTGCCAGTAGTATTACCGGGACAGCTAACTATGGCTACACCTTC. It yields the protein CASSITGTANYGYTF.